The clone carrying this T cell receptor (beta chain) was counted between two and nine times. Per the original data handling: Reference gene primer amplification gave estimated nucleated cell counts. Sequencing was performed with immunoSEQ multiplex PCR; in TCRdb, only in-frame clones are kept and a portion is missing. The V and J calls and clone size come from that table; D and trimming were worked out from the DNA. The repertoire holds 90,000 to 120,000 clones, with roughly 80% as singletons. The sample comes from a study of blood T cell repertoires in COVID-19. The wider study: The United States, Italy and Spain provided the acute and convalescent COVID-19 samples. Sources were T cells, B-cell-depleted T cells, or PBMCs; the material itself was cDNA or gDNA.

From germline, CDR1 is LNHDA and CDR2 SQIVND (reference sequence). The CDR3 sequence is 15 residues long. The ends lost 6 bases at V and 4 bases at J; junction bases unmatched: 7. Input material: peripheral blood. The genes are TRBV19 and TRBJ2-1, with 9 bases that match TRBD1. The TCR sequence derives from a man aged 55-75 years with acute or convalescent COVID-19. CDR3 sequence reads: CASSPTGGRYNEQFF. In DNA, the CDR3 is TGTGCCAGTAGCCCGACAGGGGGTAGGTACAATGAGCAGTTCTTC.